This TCR beta chain was sequenced for a study of vaccination effects on CD4 cells after COVID-19 (dated by TCRdb to between 2021 and 2023). Concerning the study at large: To identify antigen-specific CD4+ T cell clonotypes by their expansion, the ViraFEST assay first stimulated PBMC with viral peptide pools and then applied TCR sequencing. Each participant received two doses of an mRNA SARS-CoV-2 vaccine, either BNT162b2 or mRNA-1273. Each well held more than 1.5 million PBMC cultured in IMDM containing about 5.5% human AB serum, approximately 10 IU/ml IL-2 and gentamicin, along with around 9.1 ug/ml peptides. The study compared SARS-CoV-2 spike-specific CD4+ TCR repertoires before and after mRNA vaccination in COVID-19 convalescent patients and infection-naive vaccine recipients. The full study included over 8 COVID-19 convalescent patients and a few SARS-CoV-2-naive healthy vaccine recipients. The Oncomine TCR Beta short-read assay on an Illumina iSeq 100 was used to sequence cultures from other donors in the study. On the study overall, not on this receptor specifically: Clones induced by infection and clones induced by vaccination both contracted markedly at late timepoints after vaccination, which fits with T cell responses waning over time. Among healthy vaccine recipients, nearly all vaccine-induced clones were SARS-CoV-2 mono-reactive, and only 1 of 255 was cross-reactive with common cold coronaviruses. The study was limited by a small number of convalescent patients, and early post-infection timepoints were lacking.

From a lookup of the germline V gene, CDR1 and CDR2 are SGHRS and YFSETQ. V is clipped by 2 bases and J by 6 bases, and the sequence between their germline boundaries is 8 bases long. The CDR3, from cysteine to phenylalanine, totals 13 residues. Of the read, only the CDR3 DNA is kept; its 39 bases are in frame from base 1. On this clone: The antigen it binds to is not known. Base qualities are not at hand, and no much larger clone is one base apart.

After around 10 days of culture, CD4+ T cells were isolated with the EasySep CD4+ T cell isolation kit. Healthy vaccine recipients had no prior SARS-CoV-2 infection, confirmed by negative nucleocapsid antibodies before and after vaccination. On days 3 and 7, half of the culture medium was replaced with fresh IL-2-containing medium. Unless otherwise noted, each peptide stimulation condition was cultured in triplicate wells. Using Ficoll-Paque Plus gradient centrifugation, PBMC were separated from whole blood and then either used fresh or cryopreserved at -140C. Genomic DNA was extracted from cultured CD4+ T cells with the QIAamp micro DNA kit. Library method: the immunoSEQ multiplex PCR assay. DNA from the CD4+ T cells that had been cultured and isolated underwent TCR beta CDR3 sequencing. The authors' pipeline ran thus. The analysis removed non-productive TCR sequences, trimmed reads to the CDR3 region, and retained only CDR3s that were 7 or more amino acids long. Antigen-specific clonotypes were identified using the MANAFEST web app by comparison of expansion in peptide wells against reference cultures. To count as positive, a clone had to show expansion at FDR<0.05 compared with the reference and with all other wells, an odds ratio above 5, and a frequency above 0.1% in two replicate wells. A clonotype was defined as cross-reactive if the clonotype was significantly expanded both in SARS-CoV-2 spike wells and in at least one common cold coronavirus spike condition. CDR3 similarity was assessed by Levenshtein distance using the stringdist R package, and unrooted trees were constructed with ape in R 3.6.1. Imported from immuneACCESS, the table was reduced by TCRdb to in-frame sequences with V and J called. These copies leave out some clones; in studies compared against another copy, an unresolved V gene accounts for under half, and the cause of the remainder is not known. Clonal size and the V and J genes are those of that table, whereas D and trimming came from the DNA. The sample yields about 48,000 clones; approximately 70% were counted once. Jointly, the top ten make up approximately 5% of the sample.

The receptor comes from a human donor who received a COVID-19 vaccine. Material: CD4+ T cells from PBMCs cultured without peptide, obtained before COVID-19 vaccination. The rearranged chain carries TRBV5-1 and TRBJ2-2; 5 matching bases give a weak D call of TRBD1. The bases are TGCGCCAGCAGCTTCGAGACAGCCGGGGAGCTGTTTTTT. Its translation is CASSFETAGELFF.